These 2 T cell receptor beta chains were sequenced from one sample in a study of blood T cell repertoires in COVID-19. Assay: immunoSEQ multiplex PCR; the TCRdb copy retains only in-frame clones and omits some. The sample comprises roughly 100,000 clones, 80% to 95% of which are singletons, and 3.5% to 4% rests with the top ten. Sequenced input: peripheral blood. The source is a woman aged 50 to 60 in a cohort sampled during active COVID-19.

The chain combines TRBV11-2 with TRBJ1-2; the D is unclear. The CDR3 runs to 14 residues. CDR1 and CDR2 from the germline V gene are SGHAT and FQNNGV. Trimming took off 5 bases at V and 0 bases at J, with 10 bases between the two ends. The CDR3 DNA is TGTGCCAGCAGCGTCGACATATCTAACTATGGCTACACCTTC. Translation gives CASSVDISNYGYTF.

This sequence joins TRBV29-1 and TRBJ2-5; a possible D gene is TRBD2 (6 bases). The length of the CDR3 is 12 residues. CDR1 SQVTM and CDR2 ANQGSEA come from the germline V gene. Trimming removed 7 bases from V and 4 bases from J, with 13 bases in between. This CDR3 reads CSARSGGETQYF. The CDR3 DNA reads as TGCAGCGCGAGGTCCGGGGGAGAGACCCAGTACTTC.